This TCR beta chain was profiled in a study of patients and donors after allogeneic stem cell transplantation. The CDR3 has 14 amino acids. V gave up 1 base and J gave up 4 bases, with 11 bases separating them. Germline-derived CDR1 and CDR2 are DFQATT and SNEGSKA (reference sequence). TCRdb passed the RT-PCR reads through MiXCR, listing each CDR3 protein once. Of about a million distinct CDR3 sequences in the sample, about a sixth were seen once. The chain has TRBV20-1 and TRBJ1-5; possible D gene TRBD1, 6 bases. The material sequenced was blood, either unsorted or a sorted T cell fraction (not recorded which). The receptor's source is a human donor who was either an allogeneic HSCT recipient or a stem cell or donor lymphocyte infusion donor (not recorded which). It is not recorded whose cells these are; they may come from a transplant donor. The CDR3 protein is CSARVTGMNQPQHF. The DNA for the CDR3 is TGCAGTGCTAGAGTAACAGGGATGAATCAGCCCCAGCATTTT.